This passage covers 27 T cell receptor beta chains from one sample sequenced in a study of T cells in Graves' hyperthyroidism and ophthalmopathy. RNA transcripts were the template for amplifying TCR beta CDR3 regions. With the HTBI primer set, the TCR CDR3 went through a first round of RT-PCR. One entry per CDR3 protein results from TCRdb running MiXCR on the multiplex PCR reads. The sample has 530,000 or so distinct CDR3 sequences, around 46% seen once. The sample taken for sequencing was peripheral blood or thyroid tissue (not recorded which). The receptors stem from a woman between 18 and 30 years old with Graves' hyperthyroidism.

Comments on this clonotype: This CDR3 fails to terminate in the conserved phenylalanine or tryptophan, so it likely reflects a read error. Because the CDR3's place on the DNA is in doubt, the DNA is left out and the CDR3 is given as listed by TCRdb. The rearrangement uses TRBV10-3 and TRBJ2-5. Per the germline V gene, CDR1 is ENHRY and CDR2 is SYGVKD. Inclusive of both ends, the CDR3 amounts to 8 amino acids. The CDR3 spells CAISESLG.

This clonotype was counted only a few times. The chain employs TRBV20-1 and TRBJ2-3; 8 nucleotides line up with TRBD2. V lost 7 bases to trimming and J lost 0 bases; unmatched junction nucleotides: 9. Germline CDR1 is DFQATT and CDR2 is SNEGSKA (reference sequence). The CDR3 is made up of 15 amino acids. The CDR3 DNA sequence: TGCAGTGGCAGCGGGAGCACCTCAAGCACAGATACGCAGTATTTT. Encoded protein: CSGSGSTSSTDTQYF.

The chain carries TRBV4-3 and TRBJ1-5, with D possibly TRBD1 on 5 matching bases. Germline values: CDR1 LGHNA, CDR2 YSLEER. V was trimmed by 0 bases and J by 0 bases, leaving 12 bases between them. The CDR3 contains 17 residues. CDR3 sequence: CASSQDQGVRSNQPQHF. DNA for the CDR3: TGCGCCAGCAGCCAAGATCAGGGAGTACGTAGCAATCAGCCCCAGCATTTT.

The chain employs TRBV10-3 and TRBJ2-1, with D maybe TRBD2 (7 bases). The CDR3 extends over 14 amino acids. V was pared by 2 bases and J by 8 bases, with 13 bases between. Germline-derived CDR1 and CDR2 are ENHRY and SYGVKD. The CDR3 reads CAISEVGGQDEQFF. CDR3 bases: TGTGCCATCAGTGAGGTCGGGGGGCAAGATGAGCAGTTCTTC.

This clonotype was seen ten or more times. This sequence joins TRBV4-1 and TRBJ1-5; 9 nucleotides match TRBD1. The CDR3 covers 16 residues. V shed 3 bases and J 2 bases; nucleotides not matched to a gene: 5. The germline gives CDR1 MGHRA, CDR2 YSYEKL. DNA for the CDR3: TGCGCCAGCAGCCAGAGGACAGGGGTCCGCAATCAGCCCCAGCATTTT. Encoded protein: CASSQRTGVRNQPQHF.

With regard to this clonotype: Because it lacks the conserved phenylalanine or tryptophan at the end, this CDR3 is likely a read error. The gene calls are TRBV7-2 and TRBJ2-7; a weak D match, TRBD2 (6 bases). V was pared by 6 bases and J by 2 bases, with 17 bases between. This CDR3 comprises 15 residues. From germline, CDR1 is SGHTA and CDR2 FQGNSA. Written as DNA, the CDR3 is TGTGCCAGCAGTTTAAGGGCTAGCGAAGCCTACGAGCAGTACATC. Residues: CASSLRASEAYEQYI.

About this clonotype: One base away lies a much larger clone, so this may be a sequencing read error. J is TRBJ2-2 and V is TRBV19; a possible D gene is TRBD1 (6 bases). CDR1 is LNHDA, CDR2 SQIVND, per germline (reference sequence). The CDR3 extends over 16 amino acids. Written as DNA, the CDR3 is TGTGTCAGTTCTCTTTACAGGGAACCGAACACCGGGGAGCTGTTTTTT. It encodes CVSSLYREPNTGELFF.

The sample holds one count of this clonotype. The rearrangement links TRBV2 to TRBJ1-1; possible D gene TRBD1, 5 bases. The CDR3 is 14 residues long. CDR1 is SNHLY, CDR2 FYNNEI, per germline. The V and J ends lost 7 bases and 4 bases respectively, with 16 bases between them. CDR3 sequence: CASKAQGGGTEAFF. In DNA, the CDR3 is TGTGCCAGCAAGGCGCAGGGTGGCGGCACTGAAGCTTTCTTT.

V gene TRBV24-1 combines with J gene TRBJ2-7; 7 nucleotides match TRBD1. The CDR3 sequence is 15 residues long. J lost 7 bases, V lost 4 bases, and 12 bases had no gene match. In germline, CDR1 is KGHDR, CDR2 SFDVKD. The CDR3 region has the DNA TGTGCCACCAGTGACCTAGACGACAGGGACAATGAGCAGTACTTC. It codes for CATSDLDDRDNEQYF.

This clonotype showed up just once. The rearrangement links TRBV10-3 to TRBJ1-6; D may be TRBD1 (5 bases). The CDR3 totals 15 residues. The V and J ends lost 4 bases and 8 bases respectively, with 15 bases between them. In germline, CDR1 is ENHRY, CDR2 SYGVKD. The CDR3 coding sequence is TGTGCCATCAGTGGGCGAGGGACGGCGGATTCACCCCTCCACTTT. Translation: CAISGRGTADSPLHF.

This clonotype was counted ten times or more. The CDR3 bases are TGCAGTGCTAGGAGTGAAAGCAGCGGCAATCAGCCCCAGCATTTT. Encoded protein: CSARSESSGNQPQHF. The V call is TRBV20-1, the J call TRBJ1-5; D ambiguous. The ends were cut back, 3 bases at V and 2 bases at J, with 14 bases in the middle. In germline, CDR1 is DFQATT, CDR2 SNEGSKA (reference sequence). The CDR3 covers 15 residues.

Details on this clonotype: A much larger clone lies a single base off, so this may be a read error. The rearrangement joins TRBV6-4 to TRBJ2-5; D may be TRBD1 (5 bases). CDR1 and CDR2 (germline): MRHNA, SNTAGT. Trimming pared 5 bases from V and 5 bases from J, leaving 18 bases between. This CDR3 has 15 amino acids. For the CDR3, the DNA is TGTGCCAGCAGTTACCCGGGCAGGGCGAGGGAGACCCAGTACTTC. It encodes CASSYPGRARETQYF.

This clonotype was counted many times. This sequence joins TRBV24-1 and TRBJ2-7; D may be TRBD2 (5 bases). Germline V gives CDR1 KGHDR, CDR2 SFDVKD. Trimming took 2 bases from V and 4 from J, leaving 14 bases between them. The CDR3 is made up of 15 amino acids. The CDR3 reads CATSDSGKLGYEQYF. CDR3 bases: TGTGCCACCAGTGATTCGGGGAAACTGGGGTACGAGCAGTACTTC.

The chain uses TRBV29-1 and TRBJ2-5, with 9 bases that match TRBD1. Germline assignment: CDR1 SQVTM and CDR2 ANQGSEA. The J segment lost 2 bases and the V segment lost 7 bases, leaving 5 bases of the junction unmatched. The CDR3 contains 13 residues. CDR3 residues: CSARQGGQETQYF. The CDR3 DNA reads TGCAGCGCTAGACAGGGGGGGCAAGAGACCCAGTACTTC.

The V gene is TRBV2, the J gene TRBJ2-3; 14 positions match TRBD2. V lost 5 bases, J lost 1 base, and 5 bases stayed unmatched. The germline V gene has CDR1 SNHLY and CDR2 FYNNEI. CDR3 length: 17 residues. CDR3 residues: CASSPGTSGRRTDTQYF. The CDR3 DNA is TGTGCCAGCAGTCCCGGGACTAGCGGGAGACGCACAGATACGCAGTATTTT.

On this clonotype: One junction end does not reproduce the germline sequence, and a read error may be involved. This chain's CDR3 is CAISEPNAEAFF. The CDR3 DNA is TGTGCCATCAGTGAGCCGAACGCTGAAGCTTTCTTT. The chain links TRBV10-3 to TRBJ1-1, with D uncertain. The CDR3 runs to 12 residues. Germline values: CDR1 ENHRY, CDR2 SYGVKD.

This clonotype was seen many times. The V call is TRBV20-1, the J call TRBJ2-2; 13 nucleotides match TRBD2. V trimming: 4 bases; J trimming: 0 bases; junction bases outside the gene matches: 5. The V gene's germline CDR1 is DFQATT and CDR2 SNEGSKA (reference sequence). There are 17 residues in the CDR3. The CDR3 DNA reads as TGCAGTGCTATCCTCGGGACTAGCGGGACGAACACCGGGGAGCTGTTTTTT. Its protein product is CSAILGTSGTNTGELFF.

This clonotype has at least ten counts. The J gene is TRBJ2-7, the V gene TRBV2, with D possibly matching TRBD2 (6 bases). The V end lost 7 bases, the J end lost 3 bases, and 19 bases lay between the germline ends. Germline lookup yields CDR1 SNHLY and CDR2 FYNNEI. There are 15 residues in the CDR3. The CDR3 spells CASTPGEGLVYEQYF. In nucleotides, the CDR3 is TGTGCCAGCACCCCGGGAGAGGGTCTCGTCTACGAGCAGTACTTC.

This rearrangement joins TRBV7-1 to TRBJ1-1; TRBD1 agrees at 9 bases. Being an ORF, TRBV7-1 has a function that is uncertain. V lost 3 bases and J lost 10; bases outside the gene matches: 24. The CDR3 sequence is 19 residues long. The CDR3 DNA sequence: TGTGCCAGCAGCTCCCCCCTCACCGACCGGGACAGGGAAGAAAGTCGAGCTTTCTTT. Translating it yields CASSSPLTDRDREESRAFF.

This clonotype has only a few counts. The gene calls are TRBV18 and TRBJ1-1; D not resolved. The V end was cut by 1 base, the J end by 4 bases, with 7 bases between. Per germline, CDR1 KGHSH and CDR2 LQKENI. The CDR3 totals 13 residues. CDR3 residues: CASSPRESTEAFF. The DNA for the CDR3 is TGTGCCAGCTCACCACGGGAGAGCACTGAAGCTTTCTTT. The full variable domain, completed using reference TRBV18 and TRBJ1-1, is NAGVMQNPRHLVRRRGQEARLRCSPMKGHSHVYWYRQLPEEGLKFMVYLQKENIIDESGMPKERFSAEFPKEGPSILRIQQVVRGDSAAYFCASSPRESTEAFFGQGTRLTVV.

V is TRBV27 and J is TRBJ2-7; 10 nucleotides agree with TRBD2. V trimming: 10 bases; J trimming: 1 base; junction bases outside the gene matches: 10. CDR1 MNHEY and CDR2 SMNVEV come from the germline V gene (reference sequence). The CDR3 covers 15 residues. The CDR3 nucleotides read TGTGCCACCCAAAGTACTAGCGGGATATCCTACGAGCAGTACTTC. As protein: CATQSTSGISYEQYF.

Details on this clonotype: A clone one base away is much larger, so this may be a read error. The CDR3 DNA reads as TGTGCCAGCAGCCTCTCCGGGACAGGGGTTAATGAAAAACTGCTTTTT. Its translation: CASSLSGTGVNEKLLF. The V call is TRBV7-9, the J call TRBJ1-4; TRBD1 aligns across 10 bases. This CDR3 region has 16 residues. Germline lookup yields CDR1 SEHNR and CDR2 FQNEAQ (reference sequence).

This clonotype was detected many times. The chain combines TRBV18 with TRBJ1-4; D gene uncertain. Trimming cost V 1 base and J 13 bases, with 10 bases left between them. The CDR3 has 12 residues. Germline V lookup: CDR1 KGHSH, CDR2 LQKENI. The CDR3 coding sequence is TGTGCCAGCTCACCACGGAACAGCCGACTGTTTTTT. Translation gives CASSPRNSRLFF. Combining the CDR3 with reference TRBV18 and TRBJ1-4 gives the whole variable domain NAGVMQNPRHLVRRRGQEARLRCSPMKGHSHVYWYRQLPEEGLKFMVYLQKENIIDESGMPKERFSAEFPKEGPSILRIQQVVRGDSAAYFCASSPRNSRLFFGSGTQLSVL.

Points on this clonotype: This sequence may be a read error, since a much larger clone differs from it by one base. The rearrangement links TRBV20-1 to TRBJ2-7; the D call may be TRBD1 or TRBD2 (5 bases each). Germline V gene sequence: CDR1 DFQATT, CDR2 SNEGSKA (reference sequence). The CDR3 length is 15 residues. CDR3 region: CGANKPGPRSYEQYF. The CDR3 DNA is TGCGGTGCCAATAAACCGGGACCCAGATCGTACGAGCAGTACTTC.

CDR3 region: CAISEGTQENSPLHF. The DNA of the CDR3 is TGTGCCATCAGTGAGGGGACCCAAGAAAATTCACCCCTCCACTTT. V usage is TRBV10-3 and J usage is TRBJ1-6; perhaps TRBD1 as D (5 bases). The CDR3 consists of 15 residues. Germline values: CDR1 ENHRY, CDR2 SYGVKD. V lost 2 bases to trimming and J lost 7 bases, with 12 bases between them.

Concerning this clonotype: Possible read error: a much larger clone is one base away. The chain couples TRBV5-1 to TRBJ1-2, with D possibly matching TRBD1 (6 bases). Germline-derived CDR1 and CDR2 are SGHRS and YFSETQ. There are 14 residues in the CDR3. Between the trimmed V and J ends, which lost 1 base and 8 bases, there was a span of 15 bases. This chain's CDR3 is CASSLSPEGTGYTF. The DNA of the CDR3 is TGCGCCAGCAGCTTGAGTCCGGAGGGGACAGGCTACACCTTC.

The gene calls are TRBV29-1 and TRBJ2-5, with TRBD1 identical over 10 bases. The CDR3 covers 16 residues. Germline lookup yields CDR1 SQVTM and CDR2 ANQGSEA. Losses at the gene ends were 1 base for V and 4 bases for J; bases not matched to a gene: 9. CDR3 DNA: TGCAGCGTTGAAGCCCTCAGGACAGGGGGTGGAGAGACCCAGTACTTC. It codes for CSVEALRTGGGETQYF.